The source of this TCR beta chain is a study of blood T cell repertoires in COVID-19. Study at large: The United States, Italy and Spain were the sources of the acute and convalescent COVID-19 samples. PBMCs, B-cell-depleted T cells, or T cells were the source of the cDNA or gDNA that made up the material.

In the original analysis: Quantification of nucleated cells was approximated via reference gene primer amplification. Assay used: immunoSEQ multiplex PCR; TCRdb lists only in-frame clones, some missing. Clone size and the V and J calls come from that table; the DNA yielded D and trimming. The sample shows about 140,000 clones, approximately 85% of them seen only once. This clone was found a few times. Trimming took off 5 bases at V and 2 bases at J, with 10 bases between the two ends. The CDR3 consists of 13 residues. Germline V CDR1 and CDR2: SGHAT, FQNNGV. This chain links TRBV11-2 with TRBJ2-7, with no clear D. Sequencing was carried out using peripheral blood. This sequence was found in a man in his fifties or sixties with acute or convalescent COVID-19. Here the CDR3 DNA reads TGTGCCAGCAGCCCCGGGTTCGCCTACGAGCAGTACTTC. It translates to CASSPGFAYEQYF.